This T cell receptor (beta chain) was captured by sequencing in a study of blood T cell repertoires in COVID-19. Across the whole study: The United States, Italy and Spain supplied acute and convalescent COVID-19 samples. T cells, B-cell-depleted T cells, or PBMCs supplied cDNA or gDNA.

As originally analysed: Reference gene primer amplification gave estimated nucleated cell counts. Here immunoSEQ multiplex PCR was the method, and the copy in TCRdb shows in-frame clones only, minus some. The DNA gave D and trimming, while V, J and clone size come from that table. The sample has approximately 140,000 clones, about 90% seen once. Deletions cut 6 bases from V and 10 bases from J, with 18 bases between. CDR3 size: 14 residues. Per the germline V gene, CDR1 is MNHEY and CDR2 is SVGEGT. The sequence derives from an older woman with acute or convalescent COVID-19. This rearrangement joins TRBV6-2 or TRBV6-3 to TRBJ1-4, with D unresolved. The sequenced sample consisted of peripheral blood. CDR3 amino acids: CASSPGKTRLKLFF. The CDR3 DNA sequence: TGTGCCAGCAGCCCCGGGAAGACGAGGCTAAAACTGTTTTTT.